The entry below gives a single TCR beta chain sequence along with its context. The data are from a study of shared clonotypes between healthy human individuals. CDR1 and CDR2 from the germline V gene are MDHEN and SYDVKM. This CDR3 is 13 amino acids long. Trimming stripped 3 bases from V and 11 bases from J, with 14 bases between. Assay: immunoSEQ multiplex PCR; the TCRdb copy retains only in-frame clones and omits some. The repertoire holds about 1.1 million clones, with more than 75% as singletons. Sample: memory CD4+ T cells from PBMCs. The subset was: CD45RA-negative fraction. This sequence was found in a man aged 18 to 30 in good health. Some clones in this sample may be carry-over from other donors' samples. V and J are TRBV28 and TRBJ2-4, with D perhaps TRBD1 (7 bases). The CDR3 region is CASSFLLRGVQYF. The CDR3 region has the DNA TGTGCCAGCAGTTTTCTCCTCAGGGGGGTTCAGTACTTC.